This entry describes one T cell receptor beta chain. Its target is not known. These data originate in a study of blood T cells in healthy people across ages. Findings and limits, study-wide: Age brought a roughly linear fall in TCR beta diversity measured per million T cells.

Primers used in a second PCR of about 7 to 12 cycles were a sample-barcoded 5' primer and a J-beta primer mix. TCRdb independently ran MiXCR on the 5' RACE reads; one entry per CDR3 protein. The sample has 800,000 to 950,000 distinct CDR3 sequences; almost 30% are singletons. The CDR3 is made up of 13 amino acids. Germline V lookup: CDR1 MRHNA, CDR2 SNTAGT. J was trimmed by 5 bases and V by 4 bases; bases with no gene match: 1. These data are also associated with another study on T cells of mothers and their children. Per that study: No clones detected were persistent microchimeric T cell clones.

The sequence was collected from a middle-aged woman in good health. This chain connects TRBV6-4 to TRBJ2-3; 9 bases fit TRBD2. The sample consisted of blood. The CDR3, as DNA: TGTGCCAGCAGTGCGCGGGGGGGAGATACGCAGTATTTT. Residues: CASSARGGDTQYF.